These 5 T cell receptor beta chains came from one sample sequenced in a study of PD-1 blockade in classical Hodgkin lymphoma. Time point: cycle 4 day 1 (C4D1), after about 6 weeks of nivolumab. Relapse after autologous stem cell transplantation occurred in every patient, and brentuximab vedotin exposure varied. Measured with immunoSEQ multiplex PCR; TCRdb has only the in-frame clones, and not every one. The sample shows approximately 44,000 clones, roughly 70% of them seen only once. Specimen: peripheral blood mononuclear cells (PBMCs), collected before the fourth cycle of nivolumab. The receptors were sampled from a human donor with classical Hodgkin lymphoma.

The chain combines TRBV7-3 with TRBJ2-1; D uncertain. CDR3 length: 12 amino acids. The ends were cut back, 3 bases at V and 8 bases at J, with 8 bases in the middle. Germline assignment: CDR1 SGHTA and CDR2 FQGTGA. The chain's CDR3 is CASSFVIHEQFF. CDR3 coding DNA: TGTGCCAGCAGCTTCGTGATTCATGAGCAGTTCTTC.

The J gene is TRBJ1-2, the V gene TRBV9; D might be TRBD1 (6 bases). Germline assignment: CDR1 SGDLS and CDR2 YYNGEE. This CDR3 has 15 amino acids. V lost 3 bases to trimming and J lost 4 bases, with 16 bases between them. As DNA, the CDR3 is TGTGCCAGCAGCGCCACACAGGGATCGGCCTATGGCTACACCTTC. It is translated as CASSATQGSAYGYTF.

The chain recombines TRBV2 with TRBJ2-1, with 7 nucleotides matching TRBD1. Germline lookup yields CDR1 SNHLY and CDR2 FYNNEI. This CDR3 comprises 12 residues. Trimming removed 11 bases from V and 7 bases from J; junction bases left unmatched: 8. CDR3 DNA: TGTGCCGCAGGGACAGCGGAGAATGAGCAGTTCTTC. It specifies CAAGTAENEQFF.

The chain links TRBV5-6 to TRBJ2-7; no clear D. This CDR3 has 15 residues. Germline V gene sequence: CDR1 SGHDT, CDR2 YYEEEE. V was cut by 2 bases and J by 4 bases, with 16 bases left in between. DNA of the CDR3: TGTGCCAGCAGCTTTGGGCCACCGAGCCCTTACGAGCAGTACTTC. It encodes CASSFGPPSPYEQYF.

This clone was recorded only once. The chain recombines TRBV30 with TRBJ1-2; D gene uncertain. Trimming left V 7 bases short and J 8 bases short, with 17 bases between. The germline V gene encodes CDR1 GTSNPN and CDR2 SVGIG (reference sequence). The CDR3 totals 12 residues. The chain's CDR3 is CALRDFGFGYTF. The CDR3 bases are TGTGCCTTACGAGACTTCGGGTTCGGCTACACCTTC.